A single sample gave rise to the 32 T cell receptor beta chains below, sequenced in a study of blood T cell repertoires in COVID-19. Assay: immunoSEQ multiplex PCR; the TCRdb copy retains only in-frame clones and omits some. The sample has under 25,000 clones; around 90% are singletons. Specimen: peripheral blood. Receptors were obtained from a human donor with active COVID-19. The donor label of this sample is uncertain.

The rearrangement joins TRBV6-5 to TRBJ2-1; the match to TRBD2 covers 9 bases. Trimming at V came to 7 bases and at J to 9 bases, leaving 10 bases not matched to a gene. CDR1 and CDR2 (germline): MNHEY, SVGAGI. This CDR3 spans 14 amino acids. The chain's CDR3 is CASIPLAGSGEQFF. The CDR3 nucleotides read TGTGCCAGCATCCCTCTAGCGGGATCGGGTGAGCAGTTCTTC.

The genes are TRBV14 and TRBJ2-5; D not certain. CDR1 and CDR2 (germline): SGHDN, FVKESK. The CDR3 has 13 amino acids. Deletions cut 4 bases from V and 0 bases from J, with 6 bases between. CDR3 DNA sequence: TGTGCCAGCAGCCTCCAGTACCAAGAGACCCAGTACTTC. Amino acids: CASSLQYQETQYF. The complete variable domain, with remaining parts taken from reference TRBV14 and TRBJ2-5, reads EAGVTQFPSHSVIEKGQTVTLRCDPISGHDNLYWYRRVMGKEIKFLLHFVKESKQDESGMPNNRFLAERTGGTYSTLKVQPAELEDSGVYFCASSLQYQETQYFGPGTRLLVL.

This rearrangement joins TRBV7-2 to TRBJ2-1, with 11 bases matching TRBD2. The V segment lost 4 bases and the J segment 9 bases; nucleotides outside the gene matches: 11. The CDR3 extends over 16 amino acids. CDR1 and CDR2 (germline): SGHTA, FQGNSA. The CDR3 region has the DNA TGTGCCAGCAGCTCTACTGAACTAGCGGGAGTCAGTGAGCAGTTCTTC. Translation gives CASSSTELAGVSEQFF.

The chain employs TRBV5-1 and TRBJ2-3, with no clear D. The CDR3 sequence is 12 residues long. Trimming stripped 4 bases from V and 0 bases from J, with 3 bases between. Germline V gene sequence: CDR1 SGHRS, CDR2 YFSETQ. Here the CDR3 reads CASSTSTDTQYF. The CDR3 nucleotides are TGCGCCAGCAGCACTAGCACAGATACGCAGTATTTT.

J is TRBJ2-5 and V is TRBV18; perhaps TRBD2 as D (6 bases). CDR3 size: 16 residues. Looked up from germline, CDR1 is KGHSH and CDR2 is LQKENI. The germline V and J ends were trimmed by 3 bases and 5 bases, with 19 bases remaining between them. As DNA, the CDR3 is TGTGCCAGCTCACCTCCCCTCGGGACTTCAAGGGAGACCCAGTACTTC. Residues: CASSPPLGTSRETQYF.

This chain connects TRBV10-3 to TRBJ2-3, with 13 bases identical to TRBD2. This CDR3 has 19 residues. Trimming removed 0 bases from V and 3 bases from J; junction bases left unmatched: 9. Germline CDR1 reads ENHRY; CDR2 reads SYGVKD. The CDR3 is CAISESTRTSGSKTDTQYF. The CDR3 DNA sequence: TGTGCCATCAGTGAGTCAACCCGGACTAGCGGGAGTAAAACAGATACGCAGTATTTT.

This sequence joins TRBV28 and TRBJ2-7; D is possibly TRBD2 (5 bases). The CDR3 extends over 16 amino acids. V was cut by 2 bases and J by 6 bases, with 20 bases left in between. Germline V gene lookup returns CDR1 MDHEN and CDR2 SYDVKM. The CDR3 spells CASSLIGVTPPGEQYF. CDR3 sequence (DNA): TGTGCCAGCAGTTTAATCGGGGTAACCCCTCCGGGCGAGCAGTACTTC.

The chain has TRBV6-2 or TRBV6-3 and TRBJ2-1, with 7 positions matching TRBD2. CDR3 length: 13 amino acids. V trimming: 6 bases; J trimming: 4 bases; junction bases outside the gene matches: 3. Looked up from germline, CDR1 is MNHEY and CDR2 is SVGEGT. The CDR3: CASSTGLYNEQFF. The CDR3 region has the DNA TGTGCCAGCAGCACGGGACTATACAATGAGCAGTTCTTC.

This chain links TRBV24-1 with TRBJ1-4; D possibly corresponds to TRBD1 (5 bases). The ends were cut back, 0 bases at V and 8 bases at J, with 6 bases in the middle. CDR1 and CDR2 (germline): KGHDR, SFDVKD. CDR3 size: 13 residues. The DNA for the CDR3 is TGTGCCACCAGTGATTTGCAGGGAGAAAAACTGTTTTTT. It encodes CATSDLQGEKLFF.

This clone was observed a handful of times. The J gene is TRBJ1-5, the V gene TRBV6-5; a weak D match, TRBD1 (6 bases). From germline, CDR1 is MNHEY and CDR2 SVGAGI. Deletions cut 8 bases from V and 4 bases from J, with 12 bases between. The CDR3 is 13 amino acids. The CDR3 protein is CASLRTANQPQHF. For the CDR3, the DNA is TGTGCCAGCCTCCGGACAGCTAATCAGCCCCAGCATTTT.

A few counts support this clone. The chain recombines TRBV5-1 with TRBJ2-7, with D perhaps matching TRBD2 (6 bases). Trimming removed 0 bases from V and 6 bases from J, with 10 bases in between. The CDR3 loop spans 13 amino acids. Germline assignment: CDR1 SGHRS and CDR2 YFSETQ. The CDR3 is CASSLGAGSEQYF. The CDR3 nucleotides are TGCGCCAGCAGCTTGGGGGCGGGAAGCGAGCAGTACTTC.

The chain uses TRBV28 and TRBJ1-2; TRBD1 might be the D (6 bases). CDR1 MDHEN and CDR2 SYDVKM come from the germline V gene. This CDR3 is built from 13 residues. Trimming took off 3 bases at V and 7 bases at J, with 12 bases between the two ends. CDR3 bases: TGTGCCAGCAGTTTGGGGGCGACGGCTGGCTACACCTTC. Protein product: CASSLGATAGYTF.

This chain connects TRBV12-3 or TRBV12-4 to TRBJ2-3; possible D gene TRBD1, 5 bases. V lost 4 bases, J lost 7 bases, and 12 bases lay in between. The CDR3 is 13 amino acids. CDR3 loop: CASSWAGSNTQYF. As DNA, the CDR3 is TGTGCCAGCAGTTGGGCAGGGTCTAATACGCAGTATTTT.

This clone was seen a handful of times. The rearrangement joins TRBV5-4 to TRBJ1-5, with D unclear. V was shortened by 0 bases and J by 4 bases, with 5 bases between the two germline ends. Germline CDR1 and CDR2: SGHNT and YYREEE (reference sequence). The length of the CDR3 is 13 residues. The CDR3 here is CASSLGLNQPQHF. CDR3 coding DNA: TGTGCCAGCAGCTTGGGTCTAAATCAGCCCCAGCATTTT.

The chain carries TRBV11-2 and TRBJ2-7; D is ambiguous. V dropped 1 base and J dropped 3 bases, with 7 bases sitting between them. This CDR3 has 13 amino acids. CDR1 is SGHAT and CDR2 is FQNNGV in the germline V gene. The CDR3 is CASSLAGYYEQYF. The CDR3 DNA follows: TGTGCCAGCAGCTTAGCGGGTTACTACGAGCAGTACTTC.

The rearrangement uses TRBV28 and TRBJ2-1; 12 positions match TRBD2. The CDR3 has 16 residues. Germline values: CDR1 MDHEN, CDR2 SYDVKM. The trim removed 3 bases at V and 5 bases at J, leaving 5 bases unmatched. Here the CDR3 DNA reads TGTGCCAGCAGTTTTCCCGGACTAGCGGGAAACAATGAGCAGTTCTTC. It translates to CASSFPGLAGNNEQFF.

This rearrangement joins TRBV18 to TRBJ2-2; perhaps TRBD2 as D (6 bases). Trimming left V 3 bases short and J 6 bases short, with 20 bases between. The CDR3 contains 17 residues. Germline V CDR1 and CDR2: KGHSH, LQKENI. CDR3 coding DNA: TGTGCCAGCTCACCGTCTAGCGTTATAGGCGGAGCCGGGGAGCTGTTTTTT. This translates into CASSPSSVIGGAGELFF.

CDR3 nucleotides: TGTGCCAGCAGCTCAACCTTGCCCATGGCGGGAAGGTCCTACGAGCAGTACTTC. Amino acid sequence: CASSSTLPMAGRSYEQYF. The V and J genes are TRBV7-8 and TRBJ2-7, with a tentative D call TRBD2 (6 bases). The V gene's germline CDR1 is SGHVS and CDR2 FQNEAQ. V was cut by 4 bases and J by 1 base, with 23 bases left in between. The CDR3 runs to 18 residues.

The chain's CDR3 is CATWRGSGNTIYF. Written as DNA, the CDR3 is TGTGCCACCTGGAGGGGCTCTGGAAACACCATATATTTT. The V gene is TRBV28, the J gene TRBJ1-3; D possibly corresponds to TRBD1 (5 bases). Germline CDR1 MDHEN, CDR2 SYDVKM. The CDR3 sequence is 13 residues long. Trimming pared 10 bases from V and 0 bases from J, leaving 10 bases between.

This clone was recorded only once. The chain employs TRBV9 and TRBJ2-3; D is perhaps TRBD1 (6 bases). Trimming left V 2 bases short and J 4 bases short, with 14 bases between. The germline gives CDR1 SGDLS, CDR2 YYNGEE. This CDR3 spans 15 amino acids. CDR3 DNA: TGTGCCAGCAGCGTCGATCTCCAGGGGTCAGATACGCAGTATTTT. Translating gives CASSVDLQGSDTQYF.

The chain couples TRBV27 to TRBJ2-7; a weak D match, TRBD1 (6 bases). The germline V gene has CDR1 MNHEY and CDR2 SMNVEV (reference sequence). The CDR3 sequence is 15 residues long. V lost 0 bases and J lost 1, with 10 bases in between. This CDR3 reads CASSLSLGTSYEQYF. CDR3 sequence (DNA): TGTGCCAGCAGTTTATCCCTCGGGACATCCTACGAGCAGTACTTC.

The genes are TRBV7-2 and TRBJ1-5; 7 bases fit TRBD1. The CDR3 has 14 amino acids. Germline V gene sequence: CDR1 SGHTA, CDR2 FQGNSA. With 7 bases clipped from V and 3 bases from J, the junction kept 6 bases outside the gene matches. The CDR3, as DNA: TGTGCCAGCACCAGGGGGGCAGACAATCAGCCCCAGCATTTT. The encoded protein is CASTRGADNQPQHF.

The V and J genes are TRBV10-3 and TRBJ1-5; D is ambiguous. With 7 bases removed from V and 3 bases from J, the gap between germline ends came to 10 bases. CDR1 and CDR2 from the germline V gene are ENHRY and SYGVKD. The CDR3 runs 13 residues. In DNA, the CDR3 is TGTGCCATCACCCAGGAAGTCAATCAGCCCCAGCATTTT. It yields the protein CAITQEVNQPQHF.

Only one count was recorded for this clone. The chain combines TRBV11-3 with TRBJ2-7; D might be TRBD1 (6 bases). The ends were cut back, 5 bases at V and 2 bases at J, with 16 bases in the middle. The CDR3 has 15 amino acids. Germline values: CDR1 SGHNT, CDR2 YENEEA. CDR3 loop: CASSIRPTGPYEQYF. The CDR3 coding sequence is TGTGCCAGCAGCATACGTCCGACAGGTCCCTACGAGCAGTACTTC. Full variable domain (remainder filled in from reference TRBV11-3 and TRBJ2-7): EAGVVQSPRYKIIEKKQPVAFWCNPISGHNTLYWYLQNLGQGPELLIRYENEEAVDDSQLPKDRFSAERLKGVDSTLKIQPAELGDSAVYLCASSIRPTGPYEQYFGPGTRLTVT.

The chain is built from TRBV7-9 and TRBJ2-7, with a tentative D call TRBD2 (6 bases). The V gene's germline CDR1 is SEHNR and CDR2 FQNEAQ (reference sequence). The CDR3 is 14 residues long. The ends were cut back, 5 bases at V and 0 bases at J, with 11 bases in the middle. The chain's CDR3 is CASSPGTRSYEQYF. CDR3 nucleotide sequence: TGTGCCAGCAGCCCCGGGACTCGCTCCTACGAGCAGTACTTC.

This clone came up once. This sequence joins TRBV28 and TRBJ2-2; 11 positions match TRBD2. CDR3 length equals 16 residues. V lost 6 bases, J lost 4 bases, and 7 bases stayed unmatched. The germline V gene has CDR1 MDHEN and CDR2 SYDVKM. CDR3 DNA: TGTGCCAGCAGCCCAGGACTAGCGGGTATCACCGGGGAGCTGTTTTTT. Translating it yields CASSPGLAGITGELFF.

The CDR3 DNA reads TGTGCCAGCAAGGGAGGGACCGGGGAGCTGTTTTTT. It codes for CASKGGTGELFF. The rearrangement uses TRBV9 and TRBJ2-2; 7 nucleotides agree with TRBD2. The junction had 1 base not matched to a gene; V was cut back by 6 bases and J by 5 bases. This CDR3 has 12 amino acids. Germline V gives CDR1 SGDLS, CDR2 YYNGEE.

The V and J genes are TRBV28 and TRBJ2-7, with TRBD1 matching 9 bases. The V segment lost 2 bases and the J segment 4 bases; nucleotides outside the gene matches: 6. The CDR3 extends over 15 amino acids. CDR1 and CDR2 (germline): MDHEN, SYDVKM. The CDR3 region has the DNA TGTGCCAGCAGTTTACCCCCGGGACAGGGTTACGAGCAGTACTTC. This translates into CASSLPPGQGYEQYF.

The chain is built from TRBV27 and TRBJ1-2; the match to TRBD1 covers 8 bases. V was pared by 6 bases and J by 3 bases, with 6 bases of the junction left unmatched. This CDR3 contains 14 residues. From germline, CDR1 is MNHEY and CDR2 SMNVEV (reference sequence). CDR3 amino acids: CASRLQGGDYGYTF. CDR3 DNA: TGTGCCAGCAGGCTACAGGGGGGGGACTATGGCTACACCTTC.

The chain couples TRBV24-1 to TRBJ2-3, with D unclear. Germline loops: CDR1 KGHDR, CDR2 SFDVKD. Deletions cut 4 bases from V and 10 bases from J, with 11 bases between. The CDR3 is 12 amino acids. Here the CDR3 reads CATSDSPGPQYF. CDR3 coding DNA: TGTGCCACCAGTGACTCCCCCGGTCCGCAGTATTTT.

The CDR3, as DNA: TGTGCCAGCAGCCTCAAGACCCAACTAGCGGGAGCCTACAATGAGCAGTTCTTC. Translating it yields CASSLKTQLAGAYNEQFF. V usage is TRBV3-1 (or the pseudogene TRBV3-2) and J usage is TRBJ2-1; 11 nucleotides align to TRBD2. Trimming removed 4 bases from V and 2 bases from J; junction bases left unmatched: 10. The length of the CDR3 is 18 residues. In germline, CDR1 is LGHDT, CDR2 YNNKEL (reference sequence).

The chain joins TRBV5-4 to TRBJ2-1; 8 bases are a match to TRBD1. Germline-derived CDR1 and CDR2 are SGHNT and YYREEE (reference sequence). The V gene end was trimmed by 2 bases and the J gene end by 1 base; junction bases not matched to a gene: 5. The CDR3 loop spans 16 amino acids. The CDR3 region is CASSFTTGGSYNEQFF. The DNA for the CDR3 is TGTGCCAGCAGCTTTACCACAGGGGGATCCTACAATGAGCAGTTCTTC. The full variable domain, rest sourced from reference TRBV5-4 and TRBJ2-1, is ETGVTQSPTHLIKTRGQQVTLRCSSQSGHNTVSWYQQALGQGPQFIFQYYREEENGRGNFPPRFSGLQFPNYSSELNVNALELDDSALYLCASSFTTGGSYNEQFFGPGTRLTVL.